This record concerns one T cell receptor beta chain sequence. The antigen remains undetermined. The germline gives CDR1 MDHEN, CDR2 SYDVKM. The V end lost 3 bases, the J end lost 2 bases, and 10 bases lay between the germline ends. The CDR3 extends over 14 amino acids. The record originates from a study of cytomegalovirus exposure and HLA in healthy donors. Study observations and caveats: Reportedly, fewer N-insertions than the approximately 600-donor mean appeared in an Asian-associated ancestry cluster in a later analysis.

It was with 60 Vbeta and 13 Jbeta primers that the PCR ran. Profiling relied on immunoSEQ multiplex PCR, and the TCRdb table lists in-frame clones only, not all of them. The sample carries 150,000 to 200,000 clones, around 76% recorded once. This receptor was obtained from a girl aged 10 to 17 in good health and CMV-seropositive. The chain employs TRBV28 and TRBJ2-5; a possible D gene is TRBD2 (5 bases). The material sequenced was PBMCs. CDR3 protein: CASSFSGEQETQYF. CDR3 DNA: TGTGCCAGCAGTTTTTCCGGGGAACAAGAGACCCAGTACTTC. Looking up the rest from reference TRBV28 and TRBJ2-5 gives the full variable domain: DVKVTQSSRYLVKRTGEKVFLECVQDMDHENMFWYRQDPGLGLRLIYFSYDVKMKEKGDIPEGYSVSREKKERFSLILESASTNQTSMYLCASSFSGEQETQYFGPGTRLLVL.